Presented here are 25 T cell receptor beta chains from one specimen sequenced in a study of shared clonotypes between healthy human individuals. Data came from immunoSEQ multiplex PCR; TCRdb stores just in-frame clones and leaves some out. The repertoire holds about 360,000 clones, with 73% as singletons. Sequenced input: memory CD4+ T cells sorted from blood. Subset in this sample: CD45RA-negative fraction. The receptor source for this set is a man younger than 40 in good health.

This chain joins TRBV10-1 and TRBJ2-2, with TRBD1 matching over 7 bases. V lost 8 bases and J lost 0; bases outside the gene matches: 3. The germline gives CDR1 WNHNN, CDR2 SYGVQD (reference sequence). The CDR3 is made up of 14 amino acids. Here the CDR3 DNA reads TGCGCCAGCGCCGGGACAGCGAACACCGGGGAGCTGTTTTTT. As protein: CASAGTANTGELFF.

The CDR3 protein is CASRGGSGRGRAYEQYF. Written as DNA, the CDR3 is TGTGCCAGCAGGGGTGGTAGCGGGAGAGGTAGGGCCTACGAGCAGTACTTC. This sequence joins TRBV27 and TRBJ2-7; 9 bases map to TRBD2. CDR3 size: 17 residues. V dropped 6 bases and J dropped 2; count of bases not matched to a gene: 14. Germline V gene sequence: CDR1 MNHEY, CDR2 SMNVEV (reference sequence).

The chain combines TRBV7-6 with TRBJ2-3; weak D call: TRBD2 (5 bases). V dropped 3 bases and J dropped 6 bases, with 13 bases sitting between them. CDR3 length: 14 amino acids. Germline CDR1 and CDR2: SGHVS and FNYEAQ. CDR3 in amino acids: CASSLVDSSDTQYF. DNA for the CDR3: TGTGCCAGCAGCTTGGTGGACTCCTCGGATACGCAGTATTTT.

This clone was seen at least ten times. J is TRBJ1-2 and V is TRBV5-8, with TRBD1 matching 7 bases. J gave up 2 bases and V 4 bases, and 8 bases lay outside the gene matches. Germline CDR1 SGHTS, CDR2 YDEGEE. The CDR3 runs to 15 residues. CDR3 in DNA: TGTGCCAGCAGCCCAAGGACAGGCCCAAACTATGGCTACACCTTC. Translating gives CASSPRTGPNYGYTF.

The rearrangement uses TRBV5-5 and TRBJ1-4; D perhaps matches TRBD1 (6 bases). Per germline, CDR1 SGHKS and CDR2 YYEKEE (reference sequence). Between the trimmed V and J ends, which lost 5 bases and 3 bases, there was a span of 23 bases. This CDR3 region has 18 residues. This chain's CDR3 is CASSTRQEPSYPNEKLFF. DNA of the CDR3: TGTGCCAGCAGTACTAGACAGGAACCATCCTACCCTAATGAAAAACTGTTTTTT.

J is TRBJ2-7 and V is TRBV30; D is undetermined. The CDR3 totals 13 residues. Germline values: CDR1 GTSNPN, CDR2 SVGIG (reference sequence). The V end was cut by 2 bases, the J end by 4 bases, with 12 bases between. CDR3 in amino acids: CAWSSTSRYEQYF. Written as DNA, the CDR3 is TGTGCCTGGAGTTCGACATCGAGATACGAGCAGTACTTC.

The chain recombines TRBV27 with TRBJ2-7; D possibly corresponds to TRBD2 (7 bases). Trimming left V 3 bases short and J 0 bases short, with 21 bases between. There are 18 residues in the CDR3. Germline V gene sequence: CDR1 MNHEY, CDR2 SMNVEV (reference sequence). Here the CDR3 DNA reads TGTGCCAGCAGTTTTTCGCGGGAGAGAGGGGGAAACTCCTACGAGCAGTACTTC. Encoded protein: CASSFSRERGGNSYEQYF.

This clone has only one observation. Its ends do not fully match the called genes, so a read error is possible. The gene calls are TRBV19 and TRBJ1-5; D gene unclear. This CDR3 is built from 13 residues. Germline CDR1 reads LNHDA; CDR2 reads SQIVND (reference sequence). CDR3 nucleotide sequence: TGTGCCAGTAGTCTAGAGTATCGTCAGCCCCAGCATTTT. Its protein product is CASSLEYRQPQHF.

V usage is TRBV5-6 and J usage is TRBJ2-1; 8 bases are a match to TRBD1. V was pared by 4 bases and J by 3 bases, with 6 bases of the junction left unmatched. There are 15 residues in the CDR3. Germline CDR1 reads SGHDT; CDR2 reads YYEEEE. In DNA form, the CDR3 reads TGTGCCAGCAGCGACAGGGGAATCCTCTACAATGAGCAGTTCTTC. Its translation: CASSDRGILYNEQFF.

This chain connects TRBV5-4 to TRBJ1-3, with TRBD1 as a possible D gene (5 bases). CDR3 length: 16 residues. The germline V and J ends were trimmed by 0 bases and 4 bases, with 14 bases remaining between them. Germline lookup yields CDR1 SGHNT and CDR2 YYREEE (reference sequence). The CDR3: CASSLGPAWGGNTIYF. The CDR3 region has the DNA TGTGCCAGCAGCTTGGGTCCCGCTTGGGGGGGAAACACCATATATTTT.

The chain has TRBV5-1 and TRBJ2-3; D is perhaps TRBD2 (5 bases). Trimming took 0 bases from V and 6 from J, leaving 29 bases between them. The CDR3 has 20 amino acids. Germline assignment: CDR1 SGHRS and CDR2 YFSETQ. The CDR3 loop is CASSLAPLSPISPEDDTQYF. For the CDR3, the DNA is TGCGCCAGCAGCTTGGCCCCATTAAGTCCTATCTCGCCGGAGGACGATACGCAGTATTTT.

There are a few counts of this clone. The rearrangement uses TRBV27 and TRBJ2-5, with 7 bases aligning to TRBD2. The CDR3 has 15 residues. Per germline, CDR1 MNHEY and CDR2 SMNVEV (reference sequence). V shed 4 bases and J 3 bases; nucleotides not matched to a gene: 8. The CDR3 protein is CASSSWGGEKETQYF. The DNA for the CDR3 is TGTGCCAGCAGTTCGTGGGGAGGGGAGAAAGAGACCCAGTACTTC.

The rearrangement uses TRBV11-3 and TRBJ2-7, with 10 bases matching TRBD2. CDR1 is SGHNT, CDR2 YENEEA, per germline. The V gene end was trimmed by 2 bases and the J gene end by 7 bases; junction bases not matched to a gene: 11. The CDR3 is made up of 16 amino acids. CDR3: CASSLREASGSGEQYF. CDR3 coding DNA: TGTGCCAGCAGCTTACGGGAGGCTAGCGGGAGTGGAGAGCAGTACTTC.

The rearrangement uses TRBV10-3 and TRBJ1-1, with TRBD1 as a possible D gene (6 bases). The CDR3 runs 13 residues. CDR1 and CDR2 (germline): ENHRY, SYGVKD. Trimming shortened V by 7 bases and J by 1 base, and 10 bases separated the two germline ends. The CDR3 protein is CAITPTGNTEAFF. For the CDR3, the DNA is TGTGCCATCACCCCGACAGGGAACACTGAAGCTTTCTTT.

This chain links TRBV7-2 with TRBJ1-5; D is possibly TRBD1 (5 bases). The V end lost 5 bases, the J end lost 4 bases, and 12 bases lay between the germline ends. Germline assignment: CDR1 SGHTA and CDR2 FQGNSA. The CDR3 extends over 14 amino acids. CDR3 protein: CASSLRGRNQPQHF. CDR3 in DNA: TGTGCCAGCAGCCTGAGGGGCCGAAATCAGCCCCAGCATTTT.

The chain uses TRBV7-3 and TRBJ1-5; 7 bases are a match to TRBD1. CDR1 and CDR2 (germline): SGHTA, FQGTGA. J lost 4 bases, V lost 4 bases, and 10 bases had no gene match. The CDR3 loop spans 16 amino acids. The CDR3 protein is CASSSPPGQKNQPQHF. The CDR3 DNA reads TGTGCCAGCAGCTCCCCCCCGGGACAGAAAAATCAGCCCCAGCATTTT.

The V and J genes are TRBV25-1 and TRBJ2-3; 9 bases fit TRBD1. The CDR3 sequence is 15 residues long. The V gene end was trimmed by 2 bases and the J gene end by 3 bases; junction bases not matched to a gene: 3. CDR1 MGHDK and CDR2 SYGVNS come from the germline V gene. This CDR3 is CASSERDRGTDTQYF. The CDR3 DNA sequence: TGTGCCAGCAGTGAACGCGACAGGGGGACAGATACGCAGTATTTT. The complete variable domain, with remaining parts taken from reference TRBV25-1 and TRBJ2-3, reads EADIYQTPRYLVIGTGKKITLECSQTMGHDKMYWYQQDPGMELHLIHYSYGVNSTEKGDLSSESTVSRIRTEHFPLTLESARPSHTSQYLCASSERDRGTDTQYFGPGTRLTVL.

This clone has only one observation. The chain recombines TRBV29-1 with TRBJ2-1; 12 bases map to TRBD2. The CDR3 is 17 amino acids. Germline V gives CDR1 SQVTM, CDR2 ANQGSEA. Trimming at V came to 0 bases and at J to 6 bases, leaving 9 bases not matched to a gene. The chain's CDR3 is CSVEDPTSGSFINEQFF. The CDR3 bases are TGCAGCGTTGAAGACCCGACTAGCGGGAGTTTTATCAATGAGCAGTTCTTC.

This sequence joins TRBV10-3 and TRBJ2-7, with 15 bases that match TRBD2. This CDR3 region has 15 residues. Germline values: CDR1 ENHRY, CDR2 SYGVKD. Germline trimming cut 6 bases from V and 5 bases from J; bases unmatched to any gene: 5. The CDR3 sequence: CAISQGLAGGDEQYF. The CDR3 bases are TGTGCCATCAGCCAAGGACTAGCGGGAGGGGACGAGCAGTACTTC.

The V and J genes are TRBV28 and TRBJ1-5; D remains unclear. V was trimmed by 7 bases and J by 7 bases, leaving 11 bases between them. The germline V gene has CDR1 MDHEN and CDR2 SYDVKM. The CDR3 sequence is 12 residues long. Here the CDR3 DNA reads TGTGCCAGCAAGAGGGATGACCAGCCCCAGCATTTT. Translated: CASKRDDQPQHF.

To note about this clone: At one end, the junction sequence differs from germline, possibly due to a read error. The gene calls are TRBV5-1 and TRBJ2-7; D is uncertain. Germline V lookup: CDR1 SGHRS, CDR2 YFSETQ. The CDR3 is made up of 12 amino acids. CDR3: CASSLVSHEQYF. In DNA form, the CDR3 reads TGCGCCAGCAGCTTGGTCTCCCACGAGCAGTACTTC. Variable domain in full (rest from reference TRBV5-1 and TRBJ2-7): KAGVTQTPRYLIKTRGQQVTLSCSPISGHRSVSWYQQTPGQGLQFLFEYFSETQRNKGNFPGRFSGRQFSNSRSEMNVSTLELGDSALYLCASSLVSHEQYFGPGTRLTVT.

The CDR3 DNA sequence: TGCGCCAGCAGTGTCCGACAGGGGGAGTTTTGCGGGGAACCTTACAATGAGCAGTTCTTC. Translating gives CASSVRQGEFCGEPYNEQFF. V and J are TRBV23-1 and TRBJ2-1, with 9 bases that match TRBD1. TRBV23-1 is placed among ORFs of uncertain function. The CDR3 runs 20 residues. J gave up 4 bases and V 5 bases, and 21 bases lay outside the gene matches.

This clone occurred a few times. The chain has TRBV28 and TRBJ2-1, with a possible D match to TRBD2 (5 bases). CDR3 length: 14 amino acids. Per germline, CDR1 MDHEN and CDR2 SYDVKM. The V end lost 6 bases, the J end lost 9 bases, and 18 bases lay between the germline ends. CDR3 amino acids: CASSLWSGVGEQFF. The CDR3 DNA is TGTGCCAGCAGCCTATGGAGCGGAGTTGGTGAGCAGTTCTTC.

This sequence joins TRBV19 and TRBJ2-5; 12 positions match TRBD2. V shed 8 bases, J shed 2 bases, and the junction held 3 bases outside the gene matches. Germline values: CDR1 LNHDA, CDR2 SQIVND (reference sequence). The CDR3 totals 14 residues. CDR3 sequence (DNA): TGTGCCAGTCGGACTAGCGGGATTCAAGAGACCCAGTACTTC. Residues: CASRTSGIQETQYF.

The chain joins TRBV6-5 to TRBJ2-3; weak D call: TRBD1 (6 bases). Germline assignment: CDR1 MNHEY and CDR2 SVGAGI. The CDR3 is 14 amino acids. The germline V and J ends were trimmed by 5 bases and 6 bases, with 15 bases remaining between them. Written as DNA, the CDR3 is TGTGCCAGCAGTACCCGGGACATAGGGGATACGCAGTATTTT. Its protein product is CASSTRDIGDTQYF.